Described below is a single TCR beta chain sequence and its context. These data are taken from a study of T cell responses to AZD1222 COVID-19 vaccine. CDR1 and CDR2 from the germline V gene are LGHDT and YNNKEL (reference sequence). V lost 1 base and J lost 5; bases outside the gene matches: 7. This CDR3 has 15 amino acids. Libraries were prepared by immunoSEQ multiplex PCR; TCRdb keeps only in-frame clonotypes and omits some of them. The table records over 85,000 clones, roughly 91% of them present only once. This material consisted of peripheral blood, taken on day 0 of AZD1222 vaccination. The receptor comes from an adult in good health. The genes are TRBV3-1 (or the pseudogene TRBV3-2) and TRBJ1-1; 7 bases are a match to TRBD1. CDR3 bases: TGTGCCAGCAGCCAAGGGAACAGGGGAGGGACTGAAGCTTTCTTT. This codes for CASSQGNRGGTEAFF.